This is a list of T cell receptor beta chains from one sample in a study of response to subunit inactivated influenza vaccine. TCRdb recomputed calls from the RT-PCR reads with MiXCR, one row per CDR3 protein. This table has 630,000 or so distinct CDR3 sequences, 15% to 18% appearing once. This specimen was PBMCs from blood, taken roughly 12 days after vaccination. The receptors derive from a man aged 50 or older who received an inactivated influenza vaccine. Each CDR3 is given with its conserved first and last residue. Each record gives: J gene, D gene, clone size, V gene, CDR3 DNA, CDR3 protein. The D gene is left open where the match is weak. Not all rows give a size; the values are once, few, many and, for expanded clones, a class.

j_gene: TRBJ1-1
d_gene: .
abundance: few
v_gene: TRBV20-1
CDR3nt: TGCAGTGCTAGTCCGCCCTCCGGTGAAGCTTTCTTT
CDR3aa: CSASPPSGEAFF

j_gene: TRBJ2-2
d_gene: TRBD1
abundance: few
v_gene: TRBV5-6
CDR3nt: TGTGCCAGCAGCCCAGGGGGAAACGGGGAGCTGTTTTTT
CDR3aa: CASSPGGNGELFF

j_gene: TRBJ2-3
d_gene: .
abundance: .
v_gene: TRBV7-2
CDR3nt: TGTGCCAGCAGCGCAGCGATACGATCCACAGATACGCAGTATTTT
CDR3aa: CASSAAIRSTDTQYF

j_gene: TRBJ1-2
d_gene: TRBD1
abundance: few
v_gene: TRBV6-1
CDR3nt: TGTGCCACTGACCTGACACGGACAGGTCGGAGCTACACCTTC
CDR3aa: CATDLTRTGRSYTF

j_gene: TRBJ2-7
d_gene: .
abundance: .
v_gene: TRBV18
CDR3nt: TGTGCCAGCGAGGCCCAACAGGCCTCCTTCGACGAGCAGTACTTC
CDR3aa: CASEAQQASFDEQYF

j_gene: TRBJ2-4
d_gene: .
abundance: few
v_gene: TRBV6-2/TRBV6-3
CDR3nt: TGTGCCAGCAGTTACCCCCTCGTACCTTTTGAAGCCAAAAACATTCAGTACTTC
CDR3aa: CASSYPLVPFEAKNIQYF

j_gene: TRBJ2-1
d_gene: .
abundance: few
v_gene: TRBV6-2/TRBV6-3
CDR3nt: TGTGCCAGCAGCCCCCAGGGGATTGAGCAGTTCTTC
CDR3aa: CASSPQGIEQFF

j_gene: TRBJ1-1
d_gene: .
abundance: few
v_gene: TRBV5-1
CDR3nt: TGCGCCAGCAGCTTGATGGGGCCCGAAGCTTTCTTT
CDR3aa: CASSLMGPEAFF

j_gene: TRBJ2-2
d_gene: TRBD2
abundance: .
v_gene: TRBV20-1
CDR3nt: TGCAGTGCTCCCCAGGGGCTAGCGGGGAACACCGGGGAGCTGTTTTTT
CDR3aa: CSAPQGLAGNTGELFF

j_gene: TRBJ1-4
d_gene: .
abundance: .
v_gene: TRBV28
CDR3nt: TGTGCCAGTGTTAGGGGAACCGGGACGGTGAATGAAAAACTGTTTTTT
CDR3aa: CASVRGTGTVNEKLFF

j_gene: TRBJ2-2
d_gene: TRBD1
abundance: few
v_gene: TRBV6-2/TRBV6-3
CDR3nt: TGTGCCGCGACGGGACAGGGAGCCACCGGGGAGCTGTTTTTT
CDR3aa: CAATGQGATGELFF

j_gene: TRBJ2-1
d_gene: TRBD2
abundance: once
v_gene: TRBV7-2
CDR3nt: TGTGCCAGCAGCTTAGCCGGGACTAGCGGGGGAACCAATGAGCAGTTCTTC
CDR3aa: CASSLAGTSGGTNEQFF

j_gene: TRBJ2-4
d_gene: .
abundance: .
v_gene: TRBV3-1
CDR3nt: TGTGCCAGCAAGTCCCGGGATTTCGAAAACATTCAGTACTTC
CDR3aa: CASKSRDFENIQYF

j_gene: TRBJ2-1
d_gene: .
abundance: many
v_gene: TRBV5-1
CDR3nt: TGCGCCAGCAGCTTGGGACAGACCTCCTACAATGAGCAGTTCTTC
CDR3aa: CASSLGQTSYNEQFF

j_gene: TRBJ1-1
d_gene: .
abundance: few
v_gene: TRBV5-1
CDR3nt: TGCGCCAGCAGCTTCGGTACAGGGAATGAAGCTTTCTTT
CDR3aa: CASSFGTGNEAFF

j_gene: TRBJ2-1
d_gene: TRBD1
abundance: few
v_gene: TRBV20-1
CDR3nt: TGCAGTGCCGATTCAGGACAGGGGGTAGGAAATGAGCAGTTCTTC
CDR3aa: CSADSGQGVGNEQFF

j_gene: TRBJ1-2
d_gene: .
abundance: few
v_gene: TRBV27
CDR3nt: TGTGCCAGCAGTCCACTGGGCGCAGGGACCTATGGCTACACCTTC
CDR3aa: CASSPLGAGTYGYTF

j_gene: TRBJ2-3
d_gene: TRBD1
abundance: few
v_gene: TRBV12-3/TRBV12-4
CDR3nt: TGTGCCAGCAGTTTTACAGGGGGCGCGGATACGCAGTATTTT
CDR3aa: CASSFTGGADTQYF

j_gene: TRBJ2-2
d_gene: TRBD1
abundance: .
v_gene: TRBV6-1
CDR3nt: TGTGCCAGCAGCCGGGACAGGGACGCGAACACCGGGGAGCTGTTTTTT
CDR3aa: CASSRDRDANTGELFF

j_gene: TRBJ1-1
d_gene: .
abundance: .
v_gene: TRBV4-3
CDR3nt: TGCGCCAGCAGCGCCCGGGGACTCCTTGAAGCTTTCTTT
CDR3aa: CASSARGLLEAFF

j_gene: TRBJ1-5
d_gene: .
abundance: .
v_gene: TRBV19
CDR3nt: TGTGCCAGTAGTATCCTGGATAGCAATCAGCCCCAGCATTTT
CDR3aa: CASSILDSNQPQHF

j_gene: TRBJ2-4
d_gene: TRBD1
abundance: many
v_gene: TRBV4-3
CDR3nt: TGCGCCAGCGGGGACAGAGCCAAAAACATTCAGTACTTC
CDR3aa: CASGDRAKNIQYF

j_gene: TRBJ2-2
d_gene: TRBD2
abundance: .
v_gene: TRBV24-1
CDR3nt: TGTGCCACCAGTGATAGGACTAGCGGCACCGGGGAGCTGTTTTTT
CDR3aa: CATSDRTSGTGELFF

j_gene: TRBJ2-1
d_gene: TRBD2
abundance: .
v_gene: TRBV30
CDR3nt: TGTGCCTGGAGTTATGGGACTAGCGGGAGGATGTTGCAGTTCTTC
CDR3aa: CAWSYGTSGRMLQFF

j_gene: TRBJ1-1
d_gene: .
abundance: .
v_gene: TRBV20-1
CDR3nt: TGCAGTGCTAGAGAACTCTCAGGGGACGAAGCTTTCTTT
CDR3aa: CSARELSGDEAFF

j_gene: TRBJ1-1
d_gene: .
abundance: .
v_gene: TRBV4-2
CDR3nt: TGTGCCAGCAGCCAGGGAGACGGCCCCCGGACTGAAGCTTTCTTT
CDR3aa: CASSQGDGPRTEAFF